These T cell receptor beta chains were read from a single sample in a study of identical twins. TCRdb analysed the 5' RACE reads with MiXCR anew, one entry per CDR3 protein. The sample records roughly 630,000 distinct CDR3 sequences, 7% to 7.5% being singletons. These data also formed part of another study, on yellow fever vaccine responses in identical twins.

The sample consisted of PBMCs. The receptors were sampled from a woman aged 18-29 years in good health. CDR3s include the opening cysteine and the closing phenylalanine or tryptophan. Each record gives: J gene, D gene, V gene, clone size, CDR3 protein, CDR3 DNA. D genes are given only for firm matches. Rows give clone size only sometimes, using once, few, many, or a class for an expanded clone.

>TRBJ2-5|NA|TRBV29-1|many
CSALKAVPGTQYF
TGCAGCGCCTTAAAAGCGGTCCCAGGGACCCAGTACTTC
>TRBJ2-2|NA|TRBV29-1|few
CSVERWTGELFF
TGCAGCGTTGAAAGGTGGACCGGGGAGCTGTTTTTT
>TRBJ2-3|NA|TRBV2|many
CASSDPGRPGTSTDTQYF
TGTGCCAGCAGTGATCCTGGGCGTCCGGGAACGAGCACAGATACGCAGTATTTT
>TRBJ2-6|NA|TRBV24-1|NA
CATSDSPLVDSGANVLTF
TGTGCCACCAGTGATTCCCCTCTTGTAGACTCTGGGGCCAACGTCCTGACTTTC
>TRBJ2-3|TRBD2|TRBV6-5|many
CASSYVSGAGGSKDTQYF
TGTGCCAGCAGTTATGTTTCTGGGGCGGGAGGTTCGAAAGATACGCAGTATTTT
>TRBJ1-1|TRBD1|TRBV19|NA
CASQTQGANTEAFF
TGTGCCAGTCAAACACAGGGGGCTAACACTGAAGCTTTCTTT
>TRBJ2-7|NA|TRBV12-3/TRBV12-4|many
CASSTGWEQYF
TGTGCCAGCAGCACAGGGTGGGAGCAGTACTTC
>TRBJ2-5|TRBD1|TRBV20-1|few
CSASSGGQGKQETQYF
TGCAGTGCTAGTTCCGGCGGACAGGGGAAACAAGAGACCCAGTACTTC
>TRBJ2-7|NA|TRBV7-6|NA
CASSLYSENEQYF
TGTGCCAGCAGCTTATATTCGGAGAACGAGCAGTACTTC
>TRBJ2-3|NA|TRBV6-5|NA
CASSYKVLGVRTDTQYF
TGTGCCAGCAGTTACAAGGTCTTGGGGGTCCGCACAGATACGCAGTATTTT
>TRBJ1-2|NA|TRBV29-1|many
CSVEPRDLIYGYTF
TGCAGCGTTGAACCCAGGGATTTAATCTATGGCTACACCTTC
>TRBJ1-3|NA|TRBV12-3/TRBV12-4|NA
CASSPIKSSGNTIYF
TGTGCCAGCAGTCCAATCAAGAGCTCTGGAAACACCATATATTTT
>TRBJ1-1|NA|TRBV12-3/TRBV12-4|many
CASDPDRANTEAFF
TGTGCCAGCGATCCTGACAGAGCGAACACTGAAGCTTTCTTT
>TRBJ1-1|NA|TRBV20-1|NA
CSASSLHVEAFF
TGCAGTGCCAGTTCCCTACACGTTGAAGCTTTCTTT
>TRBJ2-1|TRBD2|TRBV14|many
CASSRLGLAATYNEQFF
TGTGCCAGCAGCCGCCTTGGACTAGCGGCAACCTACAATGAGCAGTTCTTC
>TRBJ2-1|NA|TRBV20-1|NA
CSARGWDEQFF
TGCAGTGCTCGAGGCTGGGATGAGCAGTTCTTC
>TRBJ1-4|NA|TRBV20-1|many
CSVGGANEKLFF
TGCAGTGTCGGAGGGGCTAATGAAAAACTGTTTTTT
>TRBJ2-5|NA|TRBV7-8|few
CASSLPPHQETQYF
TGTGCCAGCAGCTTACCCCCCCACCAAGAGACCCAGTACTTC
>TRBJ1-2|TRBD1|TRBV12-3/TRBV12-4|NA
CASTTGTGGLGGYTF
TGTGCCAGCACTACCGGGACAGGGGGCTTGGGCGGCTACACCTTC
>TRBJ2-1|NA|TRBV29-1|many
CSASKGSPDNEQFF
TGCAGCGCCTCCAAGGGTTCCCCAGACAATGAGCAGTTCTTC
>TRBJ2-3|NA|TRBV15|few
CATSRDLSDTDTQYF
TGTGCCACCAGCAGAGATCTATCAGACACAGATACGCAGTATTTT
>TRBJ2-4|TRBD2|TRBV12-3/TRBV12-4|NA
CASSLIRAIGGANIQYF
TGTGCCAGCAGCCTAATACGGGCCATCGGGGGGGCAAACATTCAGTACTTC